The present TCR beta chain was sequenced within a study of cytomegalovirus exposure and HLA in healthy donors. Study-wide results and caveats: It was found in a later analysis that first-cohort TCR clusters tended to co-occur in the 100 to 150 validation repertoires. Confirmation was obtained in vitro that a few CMV-associated chains are specific for CMV antigens. The investigators catalogued under 200 TCR beta chains as cytomegalovirus-associated.

Separate from the approximately 700-subject first cohort was the approximately 130-subject validation cohort, to which the donors belonged. Sequenced by immunoSEQ multiplex PCR; TCRdb stores in-frame clones only, minus some. The table includes hundreds of thousands of clones, roughly 90% detected once. As to this clone: As yet, its antigen is unknown.

This CDR3 comprises 16 residues. The junction had 7 bases not matched to a gene; V was cut back by 3 bases and J by 2 bases. Germline V lookup: CDR1 SGDLS, CDR2 YYNGEE. V is TRBV9 and J is TRBJ2-2; 7 positions match TRBD1. The sample taken for sequencing was PBMCs. The sequence was collected from a woman in her late teens or twenties in good health and CMV-seronegative. CDR3 nucleotides: TGTGCCAGCAGCGCAATGGGGACAGTCAACACCGGGGAGCTGTTTTTT. It yields the protein CASSAMGTVNTGELFF.